A selection of T cell receptor beta chains follows, all from one sample in a study of blood T cell repertoires in COVID-19. Profiled with immunoSEQ multiplex PCR; TCRdb holds only in-frame clones, not every one. The sample has about 160,000 clones; less than 85% are singletons. Sequencing was done on a sample of peripheral blood. The receptors were gathered from a human donor with acute or convalescent COVID-19. The donor label of this sample is uncertain. Each CDR3 is given with its conserved first and last residue. D genes are given only for firm matches. The size of a clone is reported for some rows only, either as once, few or many, or as a class for expanded clones.

cdr3_length j_call d_call v_call clone_size cdr3_aa cdr3_nt
15 TRBJ1-1 TRBD1 TRBV10-3 - CAISETGQANTEAFF TGTGCCATCAGTGAGACAGGACAGGCGAACACTGAAGCTTTCTTT
14 TRBJ2-7 TRBD1 TRBV5-1 - CASSWTGDSYEQYF TGCGCCAGCAGCTGGACAGGGGACTCCTACGAGCAGTACTTC
19 TRBJ1-5 TRBD1 TRBV27 - CASSLRGTGIGYSNQPQHF TGTGCCAGCAGTTTACGTGGGACAGGGATTGGGTATAGCAATCAGCCCCAGCATTTT
15 TRBJ1-2 TRBD1 TRBV30 - CAWAPGQISFGGYTF TGTGCCTGGGCACCGGGACAGATTTCGTTCGGTGGCTACACCTTC
14 TRBJ1-1 - TRBV3-1/TRBV3-2 - CASSQGRIKSEAFF TGTGCCAGCAGCCAGGGGCGGATTAAGTCTGAAGCTTTCTTT
15 TRBJ1-6 - TRBV29-1 - CRVGQCHSYNSPLHF TGCAGGGTCGGACAGTGCCACTCCTATAATTCACCCCTCCACTTT
12 TRBJ2-7 - TRBV6-1 - CASIEPPYEQYF TGTGCCAGCATTGAACCTCCCTACGAGCAGTACTTC
15 TRBJ1-1 TRBD1 TRBV7-8 - CASSTRDRASAEAFF TGTGCCAGCAGCACGCGGGACAGAGCGTCCGCTGAAGCTTTCTTT
19 TRBJ2-1 TRBD2 TRBV9 - CASSTQWTSGGARANEQFF TGTGCCAGCAGCACTCAATGGACTAGCGGGGGGGCAAGGGCCAATGAGCAGTTCTTC
17 TRBJ2-2 - TRBV24-1 - CATSDYRQQPNTGELFF TGTGCCACCAGTGATTACAGACAACAGCCGAACACCGGGGAGCTGTTTTTT
15 TRBJ1-5 - TRBV19 - CATQGRGVSNQPQHF TGTGCCACTCAGGGACGGGGGGTTAGCAATCAGCCCCAGCATTTT
17 TRBJ1-5 TRBD1 TRBV7-2 once CASSFGTGTRSNQPQHF TGTGCCAGCAGCTTTGGGACAGGGACGAGGAGCAATCAGCCCCAGCATTTT
14 TRBJ2-7 - TRBV5-1 once CASSLQTGNLEQYF TGCGCCAGCAGCTTACAGACCGGGAACCTAGAGCAGTACTTC
16 TRBJ1-2 TRBD1 TRBV19 - CASSPSGQGGNYGYTF TGTGCCAGTAGTCCCTCGGGGCAGGGGGGAAACTATGGCTACACCTTC
13 TRBJ1-2 - TRBV12-3/TRBV12-4 - CASSLVHLDGYTF TGTGCCAGCAGTTTAGTACATCTTGATGGCTACACCTTC
15 TRBJ1-2 TRBD1 TRBV6-5 - CASRPDGQGAKSYTF TGTGCCAGCAGACCTGATGGACAGGGGGCTAAAAGCTACACCTTC
15 TRBJ2-3 - TRBV27 - CASSPDSWSTDTQYF TGTGCCAGCAGTCCCGACTCATGGAGCACAGATACGCAGTATTTT
18 TRBJ2-3 TRBD2 TRBV4-1 - CASSRSLGLGLRADTQYF TGCGCCAGCAGCCGAAGTTTGGGACTAGGCCTTCGCGCAGATACGCAGTATTTT
16 TRBJ2-3 - TRBV19 - CASSMLVSGRTDTQYF TGTGCCAGTAGTATGCTCGTCAGCGGTCGCACAGATACGCAGTATTTT
14 TRBJ1-5 TRBD1 TRBV19 - CASTGQVTNQPQHF TGTGCCAGTACCGGACAGGTCACTAATCAGCCCCAGCATTTT
16 TRBJ2-2 TRBD2 TRBV5-4 - CASSSRGGRGTGELFF TGTGCCAGCAGCTCGCGGGGGGGCCGTGGCACCGGGGAGCTGTTTTTT
11 TRBJ1-2 - TRBV29-1 - CSVFPPEGYTF TGCAGCGTTTTTCCCCCCGAGGGCTACACCTTC
15 TRBJ2-6 - TRBV28 - CASSTQGSGANVLTF TGTGCCAGCAGTACCCAGGGGTCCGGGGCCAACGTCCTGACTTTC
13 TRBJ2-2 TRBD2 TRBV28 - CASTRGAAGELFF TGTGCCAGCACGCGGGGGGCGGCCGGGGAGCTGTTTTTT
14 TRBJ2-7 TRBD2 TRBV6-6 few CASSYSSGGYEQYF TGTGCCAGCAGTTACTCTAGCGGGGGGTACGAGCAGTACTTC
15 TRBJ2-5 - TRBV5-3 - CARSLSRGQGDPQYF TGTGCCAGAAGCTTATCCAGGGGTCAGGGAGACCCCCAGTACTTC
15 TRBJ1-6 - TRBV3-1/TRBV3-2 - CASSQDKRVTSPLHF TGTGCCAGCAGCCAAGATAAACGGGTTACTTCACCCCTCCACTTT
14 TRBJ1-5 - TRBV6-5 - CASSYGRINQPQHF TGTGCCAGCAGTTACGGCAGAATCAATCAGCCCCAGCATTTT
14 TRBJ2-3 - TRBV19 - CASSMGAWTDTQYF TGTGCCAGTAGTATGGGGGCCTGGACAGATACGCAGTATTTT
15 TRBJ1-4 TRBD1 TRBV7-6 - CASSLTGAAEEKLFF TGTGCCAGCAGCTTGACAGGGGCCGCGGAAGAAAAACTGTTTTTT
17 TRBJ1-1 - TRBV29-1 few CSVLSFAAGIMNTEAFF TGCAGCGTTTTGTCCTTTGCCGCAGGGATCATGAACACTGAAGCTTTCTTT
15 TRBJ1-5 TRBD1 TRBV30 - CAWSLDRAVNQPQHF TGTGCCTGGAGTTTGGACAGGGCAGTGAATCAGCCCCAGCATTTT
17 TRBJ2-3 TRBD2 TRBV24-1 - CATSERGRGGWTDTQYF TGTGCCACCAGTGAGAGGGGCCGGGGGGGCTGGACAGATACGCAGTATTTT
14 TRBJ2-1 TRBD1 TRBV5-1 - CASSRDRESAEQFF TGCGCCAGCAGCCGGGACAGGGAATCGGCTGAGCAGTTCTTC
16 TRBJ1-5 - TRBV6-1 few CASSAGEVRGNQPQHF TGTGCCAGCAGTGCGGGGGAAGTTAGGGGCAATCAGCCCCAGCATTTT
13 TRBJ2-7 TRBD2 TRBV10-2 - CASTPGGSYEQYF TGCGCCAGCACCCCGGGGGGCTCCTACGAGCAGTACTTC
13 TRBJ1-1 - TRBV12-3/TRBV12-4 - CASTSPRGTEAFF TGTGCCAGCACCTCGCCGCGTGGCACTGAAGCTTTCTTT
12 TRBJ2-1 - TRBV11-3 - CASSTGYNEQFF TGTGCCAGCAGTACGGGCTACAATGAGCAGTTCTTC
10 TRBJ2-3 - TRBV7-9 - CASRGNTQYF TGTGCCAGCCGGGGTAATACGCAGTATTTT
17 TRBJ2-1 - TRBV28 - CASSFWGARGLVNEQFF TGTGCCAGCAGTTTCTGGGGAGCGCGGGGGCTTGTTAATGAGCAGTTCTTC
14 TRBJ1-5 TRBD1 TRBV28 - CASSSYRGNQPQHF TGTGCCAGCAGTTCCTACAGGGGAAATCAGCCCCAGCATTTT
14 TRBJ1-5 - TRBV7-2 - CASSSQGLGQPQHF TGTGCCAGCAGCTCACAGGGTTTGGGTCAGCCCCAGCATTTT
12 TRBJ1-3 - TRBV30 - CAWTRAGNTIYF TGTGCCTGGACCAGGGCTGGAAACACCATATATTTT
15 TRBJ1-6 - TRBV5-1 few CASSEQGSYNSPLHF TGCGCCAGCAGCGAACAGGGCTCCTATAATTCACCCCTCCACTTT
16 TRBJ2-1 TRBD2 TRBV14 - CASSVSSGGQYNEQFF TGTGCCAGCAGCGTTAGTAGCGGGGGTCAATACAATGAGCAGTTCTTC
12 TRBJ1-4 - TRBV2 once CASKYSVEKLFF TGTGCCAGCAAGTACTCGGTTGAAAAACTGTTTTTT
14 TRBJ2-3 - TRBV24-1 - CATRGPAGTDTQYF TGTGCCACTCGTGGCCCAGCGGGCACAGATACGCAGTATTTT
14 TRBJ2-1 TRBD2 TRBV30 - CAWTGTSGPFEQFF TGTGCCTGGACAGGGACTAGCGGCCCCTTTGAGCAGTTCTTC
19 TRBJ1-1 - TRBV7-3 many CASSLERRQGLTVNTEAFF TGTGCCAGCAGCTTAGAGAGGAGGCAGGGACTTACAGTGAACACTGAAGCTTTCTTT
15 TRBJ2-7 - TRBV24-1 - CATSENDRSTYEQYF TGTGCCACCAGTGAGAACGACAGGTCCACCTACGAGCAGTACTTC
15 TRBJ1-1 TRBD1 TRBV30 - CAWSLAQGLRTEAFF TGTGCCTGGAGTTTAGCACAGGGGCTAAGAACTGAAGCTTTCTTT
14 TRBJ1-6 TRBD1 TRBV7-8 - CASSSWDRGSPLHF TGTGCCAGCAGCTCTTGGGACAGGGGTTCACCCCTCCACTTT
13 TRBJ1-1 - TRBV5-1 - CASSFPGVSEAFF TGCGCCAGCAGCTTCCCGGGGGTCAGTGAAGCTTTCTTT
12 TRBJ1-2 - TRBV6-6 - CASSYRAGGYTF TGTGCCAGCAGTTACCGCGCGGGTGGCTACACCTTC
14 TRBJ1-2 TRBD1 TRBV6-1 - CASSDNRGGYGYTF TGTGCCAGCAGTGATAACAGGGGCGGCTATGGCTACACCTTC
13 TRBJ2-1 TRBD1 TRBV7-8 - CASHLRQGSEQFF TGTGCCAGCCACTTACGACAGGGGAGCGAGCAGTTCTTC